This T cell receptor (beta chain) was obtained from a study of blood T cells in healthy people across ages. CDR1 is DFQATT and CDR2 is SNEGSKA in the germline V gene (reference sequence). V lost 5 bases to trimming and J lost 10 bases, with 9 bases between them. The CDR3 has 10 amino acids. A second PCR, run for roughly 7 to 11 cycles, used a sample-barcoded 5' primer plus a J-beta primer mix. TCRdb ran MiXCR on the 5' RACE reads and lists one entry per CDR3 protein. The data hold about 1 million distinct CDR3 sequences, with over 35% observed a single time. Sequenced: blood. The chain recombines TRBV20-1 with TRBJ2-1; D ambiguous. The receptor comes from a woman aged 55-70 years in good health. The CDR3 DNA is TGCAGTGCTGCTCCCACCGAGCAGTTCTTC. Its translation is CSAAPTEQFF.